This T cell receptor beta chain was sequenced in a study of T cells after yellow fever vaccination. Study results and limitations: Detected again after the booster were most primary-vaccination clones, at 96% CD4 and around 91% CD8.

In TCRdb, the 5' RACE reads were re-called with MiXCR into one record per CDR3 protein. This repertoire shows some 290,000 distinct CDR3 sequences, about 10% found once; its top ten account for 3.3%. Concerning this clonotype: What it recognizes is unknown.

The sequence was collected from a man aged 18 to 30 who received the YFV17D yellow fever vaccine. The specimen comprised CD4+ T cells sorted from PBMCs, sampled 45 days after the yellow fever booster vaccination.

CDR3 nucleotide sequence: TGTGCCAGCAGTCTCCGGGCCCTAGCGGCTTATGGCTACACCTTC. It translates to CASSLRALAAYGYTF. The chain employs TRBV6-1 and TRBJ1-2, with D hard to call. The ends were cut back, 5 bases at V and 5 bases at J, with 18 bases in the middle. Per germline, CDR1 MNHNS and CDR2 SASEGT. This CDR3 is 15 amino acids long.